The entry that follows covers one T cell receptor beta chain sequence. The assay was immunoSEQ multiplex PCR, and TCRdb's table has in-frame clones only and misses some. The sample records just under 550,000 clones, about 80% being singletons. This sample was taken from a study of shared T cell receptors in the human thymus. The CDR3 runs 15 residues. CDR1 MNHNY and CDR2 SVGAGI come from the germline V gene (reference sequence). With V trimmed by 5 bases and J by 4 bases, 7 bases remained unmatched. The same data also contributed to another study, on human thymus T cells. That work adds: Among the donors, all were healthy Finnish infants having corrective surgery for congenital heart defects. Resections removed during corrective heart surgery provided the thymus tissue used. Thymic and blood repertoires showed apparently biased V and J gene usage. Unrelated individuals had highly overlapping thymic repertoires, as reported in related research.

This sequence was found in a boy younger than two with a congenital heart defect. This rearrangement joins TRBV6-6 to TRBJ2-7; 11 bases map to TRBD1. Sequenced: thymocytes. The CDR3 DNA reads TGTGCCAGCAGTACCAGGACAGGGGGCGAGTACGAGCAGTACTTC. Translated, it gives CASSTRTGGEYEQYF.